This T cell receptor (beta chain) was documented in a study of OX40 agonist ivuxolimab in advanced cancers. Study-level information: With a range of about 20 to 79, age averaged approximately 60 years, and more than 75% were male.

Profiled with immunoSEQ multiplex PCR; TCRdb holds only in-frame clones, not every one. The sample contains 45,000 to 50,000 clones, roughly 90% of which appear only once. Germline CDR1 SGHDN, CDR2 FVKESK. This CDR3 spans 17 amino acids. J gave up 2 bases and V 1 base, and 9 bases lay outside the gene matches. The TCR was taken from an adult with an advanced solid tumor such as melanoma, head and neck, liver or kidney cancer. Here the sequenced sample was CD4+ or CD8+ T cells sorted from blood, taken in a trial of the OX40 agonist ivuxolimab. The V call is TRBV14, the J call TRBJ1-2, with TRBD1 matching over 8 bases. CDR3 DNA sequence: TGTGCCAGCAGCCAAGGGCGGACAGGGTTGTTGAACTATGGCTACACCTTC. It is translated as CASSQGRTGLLNYGYTF.